This T cell receptor (beta chain) is from a study of shared clonotypes between healthy human individuals. Germline assignment: CDR1 SGHDT and CDR2 YYEEEE. This CDR3 is built from 15 residues. The junction had 13 bases not matched to a gene; V was cut back by 3 bases and J by 8 bases. Study-level findings and limits: The study sampled only blood, and tissue repertoires likely differ.

At deep level, the assay was performed. Once extracted for a subset, genomic DNA was divided evenly among several immunoSEQ plates. This table comes from immunoSEQ multiplex PCR, and its TCRdb copy is limited to in-frame clones, with some not included. The sample lists approximately 500,000 clones, more than 65% occurring once. This clone was detected ten times or more. No antigen is known for it. Other DNA sequences within the sample encode an identical CDR3. Participating donors were healthy, HIV-negative adults free of recent acute infections or vaccinations. The clonotype originates from a woman aged 40 to 55 in good health. Some clones in this sample may be carry-over from other donors' samples. The chain joins TRBV5-6 to TRBJ2-7; 8 nucleotides line up with TRBD1. Sample: PBMCs. CDR3: CASSSKRTGSRKQYF. The CDR3 DNA follows: TGTGCCAGCAGCTCAAAGAGGACAGGGAGCCGCAAGCAGTACTTC.